The clone carrying this TCR beta chain was counted many times. The sample is drawn from a study of human T cells and chemical hapten exposure. In TCRdb, the RACE reads were re-called with MiXCR into one record per CDR3 protein. The sample consists of about 77,000 distinct CDR3 sequences, around 9.3% of them appearing once. This CDR3 comprises 15 residues. Germline CDR1 SGHTA, CDR2 FQGNSA. Trimming pared 1 base from V and 3 bases from J, leaving 11 bases between. Time point described: healthy volunteer bleed at 6 weeks. From whole blood left unfractionated, total RNA was extracted. This sequence joins TRBV7-2 and TRBJ2-3; no firm D call. The receptor comes from a female donor in good health. Some clones in this sample may be carry-over from other donors' samples. The specimen sequenced was whole blood. CDR3 DNA sequence: TGTGCCAGCAGCTTAGTGAGCCAGGTGACAGATACGCAGTATTTT. It codes for CASSLVSQVTDTQYF.